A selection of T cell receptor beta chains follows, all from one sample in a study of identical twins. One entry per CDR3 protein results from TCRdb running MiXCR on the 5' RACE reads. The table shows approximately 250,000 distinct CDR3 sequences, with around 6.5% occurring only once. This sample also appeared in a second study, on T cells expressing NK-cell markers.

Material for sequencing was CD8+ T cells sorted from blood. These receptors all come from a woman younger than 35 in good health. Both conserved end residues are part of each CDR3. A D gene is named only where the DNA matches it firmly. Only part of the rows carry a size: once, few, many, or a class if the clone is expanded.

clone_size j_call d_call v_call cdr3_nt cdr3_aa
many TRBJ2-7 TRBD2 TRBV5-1 TGCGCCAGCAGGGCCGGGACTAGTACTGGCTACGAGCAGTACTTC CASRAGTSTGYEQYF
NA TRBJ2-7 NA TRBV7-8 TGTGCCAGCAGCTTAGAGGCCACAATTTCTCACTTC CASSLEATISHF
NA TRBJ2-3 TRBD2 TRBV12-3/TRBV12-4 TGTGCCAGCAGTTCCCTTAGCAGCGGGGGGGCCGGTTATTCAGATACGCAGTATTTT CASSSLSSGGAGYSDTQYF
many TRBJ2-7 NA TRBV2 TGTGCCAGCAGTGGCGGAGACTCCTACGAGCAGTACTTC CASSGGDSYEQYF
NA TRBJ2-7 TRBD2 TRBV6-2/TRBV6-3 TGTGCCAGCGACCTTTCCGGGACTAGCGGGGACGAGCAGTACTTC CASDLSGTSGDEQYF
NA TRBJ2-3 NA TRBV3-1 TGTGCCTGCAGCCAAGAGGGTCGGAGCACAGATACGCAGTATTTT CACSQEGRSTDTQYF
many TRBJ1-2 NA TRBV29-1 TGCAGCGTTGACGGGCGACGGCGGGCCGAGGGGGACTATGGCTACACCTTC CSVDGRRRAEGDYGYTF
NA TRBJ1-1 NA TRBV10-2 TGCGCCAGCGGACCACTACAGGGCTTGAACACTGAAGCTTTCTTT CASGPLQGLNTEAFF
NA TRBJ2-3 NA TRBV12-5 TGTGCTAGTGGTTTGCCCCTCGCTCTGGGCGAAGGCACAGATACGCAGTATTTT CASGLPLALGEGTDTQYF
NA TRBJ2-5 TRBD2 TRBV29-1 TGCAGCGTTTCCGGGACTAGCGGGGTGTGGGAGACCCAGTACTTC CSVSGTSGVWETQYF
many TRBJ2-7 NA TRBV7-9 TGTGCCAGCAGCCATTTAAAAGACGAGCAGTACTTC CASSHLKDEQYF
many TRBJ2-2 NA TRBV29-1 TGCAGCGCTTTAGGGGTCGATTCGAACACCGGGGAGCTGTTTTTT CSALGVDSNTGELFF
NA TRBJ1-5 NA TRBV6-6 TGTGCCAGTAGTCAGCCCCAGCATTTT CASSQPQHF
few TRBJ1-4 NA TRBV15 TGTGCCACCAGCAGAGAAGGAAGAGGCGTTGGAAAACTGTTTTTT CATSREGRGVGKLFF
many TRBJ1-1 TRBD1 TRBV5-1 TGCGCCAGCAGTACCGGGACAGGGGCCGCTGAAGCTTTCTTT CASSTGTGAAEAFF